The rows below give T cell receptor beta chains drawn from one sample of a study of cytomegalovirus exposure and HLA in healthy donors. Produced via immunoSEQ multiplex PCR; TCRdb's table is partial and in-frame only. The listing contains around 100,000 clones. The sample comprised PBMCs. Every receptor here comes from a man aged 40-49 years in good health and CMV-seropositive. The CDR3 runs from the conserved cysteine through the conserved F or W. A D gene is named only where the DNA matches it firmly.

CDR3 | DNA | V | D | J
CASSLAIRQGGEQYF | TGTGCCAGCAGCTTAGCCATTAGACAGGGAGGCGAGCAGTACTTC | TRBV7-2 | - | TRBJ2-7
CASTIEGGRTTGYTF | TGTGCCAGCACCATAGAGGGGGGGCGGACCACAGGCTACACCTTC | TRBV9 | - | TRBJ1-2
CASSLSVGRAQVTGELFF | TGTGCCAGCAGTTTATCAGTCGGCAGGGCCCAGGTCACCGGGGAGCTGTTTTTT | TRBV27 | - | TRBJ2-2
CASSEQGGGANVLTF | TGTGCCAGCAGTGAACAGGGTGGTGGGGCCAACGTCCTGACTTTC | TRBV6-1 | - | TRBJ2-6
CASSRTLGPGRGTYSNQPQHF | TGTGCCAGCAGCCGCACCCTGGGGCCCGGCAGGGGGACGTATAGCAATCAGCCCCAGCATTTT | TRBV28 | TRBD1 | TRBJ1-5
CASSLTGSGQQNEQYF | TGTGCCAGCAGTTTAACGGGCTCGGGACAGCAGAACGAGCAGTACTTC | TRBV28 | TRBD1 | TRBJ2-7
CASSLAGSETQYF | TGTGCCAGCAGCTTGGCGGGGTCAGAGACCCAGTACTTC | TRBV5-4 | - | TRBJ2-5
CASSLDITNEKLFF | TGCGCCAGCAGCTTAGACATAACTAATGAAAAACTGTTTTTT | TRBV5-1 | - | TRBJ1-4
CASSFGGDQPQHF | TGTGCCAGCAGTTTCGGAGGCGATCAGCCCCAGCATTTT | TRBV28 | - | TRBJ1-5
CASSRTSGSEQETQYF | TGTGCCAGTAGTAGGACTAGCGGGAGTGAACAAGAGACCCAGTACTTC | TRBV19 | TRBD2 | TRBJ2-5
CAWSDRDNSPLHF | TGTGCCTGGAGTGACAGGGATAATTCACCCCTCCACTTT | TRBV30 | - | TRBJ1-6
CASSPPPRTSYTDTQYF | TGTGCCAGCAGTCCTCCACCGAGGACTAGCTACACAGATACGCAGTATTTT | TRBV28 | TRBD2 | TRBJ2-3
CASSVGAGSYEQYF | TGTGCCAGCAGCGTAGGTGCGGGATCTTACGAGCAGTACTTC | TRBV9 | - | TRBJ2-7
CASHRANEKLFF | TGTGCCAGCCACAGGGCCAACGAAAAACTGTTTTTT | TRBV2 | - | TRBJ1-4
CASSVEDRSYEQYF | TGTGCCAGCAGCGTAGAGGACAGATCCTACGAGCAGTACTTC | TRBV9 | - | TRBJ2-7
CASLGQGLNRDQPQHF | TGTGCCAGCTTAGGACAGGGGTTGAATCGGGATCAGCCCCAGCATTTT | TRBV6-6 | TRBD1 | TRBJ1-5
CASSEGRGTVLFEQYF | TGTGCCAGCAGTGAAGGGCGAGGGACAGTTCTATTTGAGCAGTACTTC | TRBV6-1 | TRBD1 | TRBJ2-7
CASSPGRQAGFEAFF | TGTGCCAGCAGCCCTGGGAGACAGGCCGGATTTGAAGCTTTCTTT | TRBV7-9 | - | TRBJ1-1
CASSELTGGLYNEQFF | TGTGCCAGCAGTGAATTAACGGGAGGCCTCTACAATGAGCAGTTCTTC | TRBV6-1 | TRBD2 | TRBJ2-1
CASSLVTGYGYTF | TGTGCCAGCAGCTTAGTTACAGGGTATGGCTACACCTTC | TRBV7-2 | - | TRBJ1-2
CASSDAGTSTDTQYF | TGTGCCAGCAGTGACGCAGGAACAAGCACAGATACGCAGTATTTT | TRBV2 | - | TRBJ2-3
CASSYSAGEGIDTQYF | TGTGCCAGCAGTTACTCAGCGGGAGAAGGTATAGATACGCAGTATTTT | TRBV6-5 | TRBD2 | TRBJ2-3
CSVVAYVEQFF | TGCAGCGTCGTGGCTTATGTTGAGCAGTTCTTC | TRBV29-1 | - | TRBJ2-1
CSVDRSGGAYNEQFF | TGCAGCGTGGACAGGTCCGGGGGAGCGTACAATGAGCAGTTCTTC | TRBV29-1 | - | TRBJ2-1
CASRGQGEYGYTF | TGTGCCAGCAGGGGACAAGGGGAGTATGGCTACACCTTC | TRBV2 | - | TRBJ1-2
CASSTRVEVIAEAFF | TGTGCCAGCAGTACCAGGGTCGAAGTAATAGCTGAAGCTTTCTTT | TRBV4-2 | - | TRBJ1-1
CASSLIPGTGRDTQYF | TGTGCCAGCAGCTTAATCCCCGGGACAGGACGCGATACGCAGTATTTT | TRBV7-3 | TRBD1 | TRBJ2-3
CSVKAGVEQYF | TGCAGTGTCAAAGCGGGAGTCGAGCAGTACTTT | TRBV20-1 | TRBD2 | TRBJ2-7
CASSAGTGSGNTIYF | TGTGCCAGCAGCGCCGGGACAGGCTCTGGAAACACCATATATTTT | TRBV5-4 | TRBD1 | TRBJ1-3
CASKARGTDTQYF | TGTGCCAGTAAGGCCAGGGGGACAGATACGCAGTATTTT | TRBV19 | TRBD1 | TRBJ2-3
CASSLPLGQGPFSGELFF | TGTGCCAGCAGCTTACCCCTCGGACAGGGACCCTTTTCCGGGGAGCTGTTTTTT | TRBV7-9 | TRBD1 | TRBJ2-2
CASSPGQGGNTIYF | TGTGCCAGCAGCCCCGGACAGGGTGGAAACACCATATATTTT | TRBV7-2 | TRBD1 | TRBJ1-3
CASSQDGQGALGAEAFF | TGTGCCAGCAGCCAAGATGGACAGGGGGCATTAGGCGCTGAAGCTTTCTTT | TRBV4-2 | TRBD1 | TRBJ1-1
CATALSGTYEQYF | TGTGCCACTGCCCTTAGCGGGACCTACGAGCAGTACTTC | TRBV19 | TRBD2 | TRBJ2-7
CASSSPGQNTEAFF | TGTGCCAGCAGTTCTCCGGGACAGAACACTGAAGCTTTCTTT | TRBV28 | - | TRBJ1-1
CASSSQRYYNEQFF | TGTGCCAGCAGCTCGCAGCGGTATTACAATGAGCAGTTCTTC | TRBV7-9 | - | TRBJ2-1
CASSPQPGVGYTF | TGTGCCAGCTCACCACAGCCAGGGGTTGGCTACACCTTC | TRBV18 | - | TRBJ1-2
CASRYTRNTEAFF | TGTGCCAGCAGGTATACACGGAACACTGAAGCTTTCTTT | TRBV6-5 | - | TRBJ1-1
CASSLERNSYNEQFF | TGTGCCAGCAGCTTAGAGCGGAACTCCTACAATGAGCAGTTCTTC | TRBV7-2 | - | TRBJ2-1
CASSPPRGAEWSNEQFF | TGTGCCAGCTCACCACCCAGGGGCGCCGAGTGGTCCAATGAGCAGTTCTTC | TRBV18 | - | TRBJ2-1
CASSLGDRGIWNEKLFF | TGTGCCAGCAGCTTAGGGGACAGGGGGATTTGGAATGAAAAACTGTTTTTT | TRBV7-9 | TRBD1 | TRBJ1-4
CASSQAMNSGNTIYF | TGTGCCAGCAGCCAAGCTATGAACTCTGGAAACACCATATATTTT | TRBV14 | - | TRBJ1-3
CASSSLWYEQYF | TGTGCCAGCAGTTCACTTTGGTACGAGCAGTACTTC | TRBV28 | - | TRBJ2-7
CASSPSPGPNAEAFF | TGTGCCAGCAGCCCTAGCCCTGGGCCGAACGCTGAAGCTTTCTTT | TRBV7-8 | - | TRBJ1-1
CASSLRQGNTGELFF | TGTGCCAGCAGTTTACGGCAGGGGAACACCGGGGAGCTGTTTTTT | TRBV28 | - | TRBJ2-2
CASSHPGLTGELFF | TGCGCCAGCAGCCACCCAGGGTTGACCGGGGAGCTGTTTTTT | TRBV4-1 | - | TRBJ2-2
CASSSKRFNQPQHF | TGTGCCAGCAGCTCGAAGAGGTTCAATCAGCCCCAGCATTTT | TRBV7-8 | - | TRBJ1-5
CASSPDINTGELFF | TGCGCCAGCAGCCCGGACATTAACACCGGGGAGCTGTTTTTT | TRBV5-1 | - | TRBJ2-2
CASSQGRELRNEQFF | TGCGCCAGCAGCCAAGGGCGGGAGCTCAGGAATGAGCAGTTCTTC | TRBV4-1 | TRBD2 | TRBJ2-1
CASALPGGSDTGELFF | TGTGCCAGCGCTCTTCCAGGGGGCAGTGACACCGGGGAGCTGTTTTTT | TRBV28 | TRBD1 | TRBJ2-2
CASSLVPPGISGNTIYF | TGTGCCAGCAGCTTAGTTCCCCCGGGGATCTCTGGAAACACCATATATTTT | TRBV7-2 | - | TRBJ1-3
CASSGVSYNEQFF | TGTGCCAGTTCAGGGGTGTCCTACAATGAGCAGTTCTTC | TRBV28 | - | TRBJ2-1
CASSLETGGYTDTQYF | TGTGCCAGCAGCTTGGAGACAGGGGGGTACACAGATACGCAGTATTTT | TRBV5-4 | TRBD1 | TRBJ2-3
CASSLDSYNEQFF | TGTGCCAGCAGCTTAGACAGCTACAATGAGCAGTTCTTC | TRBV11-3 | - | TRBJ2-1
CATLTGNGELFF | TGTGCCACCCTGACAGGGAACGGGGAGCTGTTTTTT | TRBV6-5 | TRBD1 | TRBJ2-2
CASSLNPPYEQYF | TGTGCCAGCAGCCTAAACCCCCCGTACGAGCAGTACTTC | TRBV28 | - | TRBJ2-7
CASSPGGAGGQYF | TGTGCCAGCAGCCCCGGGGGAGCGGGGGGTCAATACTTC | TRBV7-2 | TRBD2 | TRBJ2-7
CSTSGIDNEQFF | TGCAGTACTAGCGGGATCGACAATGAGCAGTTCTTC | TRBV29-1 | TRBD2 | TRBJ2-1
CASSPLRTSTDTQYF | TGTGCCAGCAGCCCCTTGCGGACTAGCACAGATACGCAGTATTTT | TRBV7-9 | - | TRBJ2-3
CASSPGGGTGSEQYF | TGTGCCAGCAGCCCAGGAGGTGGGACAGGGAGCGAGCAGTACTTC | TRBV11-3 | TRBD1 | TRBJ2-7